This T cell receptor (beta chain) was sequenced in a study of CD8 T cells in ankylosing spondylitis. CDR3 size: 15 residues. Per germline, CDR1 LNHDA and CDR2 SQIVND (reference sequence). Between the trimmed V and J ends, which lost 2 bases and 1 base, there was a span of 11 bases. This clonotype was counted at least ten times. Libraries of TCR beta came from quantitative 5'-RACE with molecular barcodes. TCRdb reanalysed the 5' RACE reads using MiXCR and keeps one entry per CDR3 protein. The sample consists of a few hundred thousand distinct CDR3 sequences, about 10% of them appearing once. This TCR derives from a male donor with ankylosing spondylitis or in good health (not recorded which). The source material was blood, either unsorted or a sorted T cell fraction (not recorded which). The V gene is TRBV19, the J gene TRBJ1-1; D is possibly TRBD1 (5 bases). The DNA for the CDR3 is TGTGCCAGTAGTATATTCGTGGGGCCGAACACTGAAGCTTTCTTT. It yields the protein CASSIFVGPNTEAFF.